This T cell receptor (beta chain) was profiled in a study of cytomegalovirus exposure and HLA in healthy donors. Findings and caveats of the study: Cytomegalovirus association was listed for about 160 TCR beta chains.

The J segment lost 11 bases and the V segment lost 4 bases, leaving 5 bases of the junction unmatched. The V gene's germline CDR1 is MNHEY and CDR2 SMNVEV (reference sequence). CDR3 size: 11 residues. Using immunoSEQ multiplex PCR, the repertoire was profiled, and TCRdb retains in-frame clones only, with some absent. The sample lists more than 200,000 clones; around 91% were seen once. This clone was observed a few times. Its specificity is not known. This receptor was obtained from a woman aged 25 to 39 in good health and CMV-seronegative. The sequenced material came from PBMCs. V gene TRBV27 combines with J gene TRBJ2-7, with 7 bases aligning to TRBD1. CDR3 DNA sequence: TGTGCCAGCAGTTCCTCCGGGACAGAGTACTTC. Translating gives CASSSSGTEYF.